Below are 3 T cell receptor beta chains sequenced from a single sample in a study of human T cells and chemical hapten exposure. Time point here: pre-sensitization, week 0. Treatment described: therapeutic diphenylcyclopropenone sensitization with weekly scalp DPC. TCRdb itself ran the RACE reads through MiXCR, one entry per CDR3 protein. The table has under 300,000 distinct CDR3 sequences, about 8.6% seen once. Sequences were derived from whole blood, sampled in connection with sensitization to the hapten diphenylcyclopropenone (DPC). The receptors were sampled from a woman in her thirties or forties with alopecia areata. Some clones in this sample may be carry-over from other donors' samples.

In this sample, this clonotype turned up a few times. This sequence joins TRBV9 and TRBJ2-7; tentative D call: TRBD1 (7 bases). Germline loops: CDR1 SGDLS, CDR2 YYNGEE. The V gene lost 3 bases and the J gene lost 4 bases, with 17 bases spanning the gap. The CDR3 extends over 15 amino acids. CDR3 residues: CASSARGTVEYEQYF. CDR3 nucleotide sequence: TGTGCCAGCAGCGCCCGCGGGACAGTCGAGTACGAGCAGTACTTC.

The table lists this clonotype with a few counts. V usage is TRBV4-2 and J usage is TRBJ2-7; D is possibly TRBD2 (6 bases). Germline CDR1 is LGHNA and CDR2 is YNFKEQ. The CDR3 is 16 residues long. V lost 1 base, J lost 0 bases, and 13 bases lay in between. This CDR3 is CASSQVAGMSSYEQYF. The CDR3 nucleotides are TGTGCCAGCAGCCAAGTGGCGGGGATGAGCTCCTACGAGCAGTACTTC.

This clonotype was seen a few times. This chain links TRBV30 with TRBJ2-3; either TRBD1 or TRBD2 may fit D (5 bases each). This CDR3 is built from 15 residues. Germline CDR1 is GTSNPN and CDR2 is SVGIG (reference sequence). V dropped 2 bases and J dropped 2 bases, with 14 bases sitting between them. CDR3 region: CAWSRGTENTDTQYF. The CDR3 region has the DNA TGTGCCTGGAGTCGAGGGACGGAAAACACAGATACGCAGTATTTT.